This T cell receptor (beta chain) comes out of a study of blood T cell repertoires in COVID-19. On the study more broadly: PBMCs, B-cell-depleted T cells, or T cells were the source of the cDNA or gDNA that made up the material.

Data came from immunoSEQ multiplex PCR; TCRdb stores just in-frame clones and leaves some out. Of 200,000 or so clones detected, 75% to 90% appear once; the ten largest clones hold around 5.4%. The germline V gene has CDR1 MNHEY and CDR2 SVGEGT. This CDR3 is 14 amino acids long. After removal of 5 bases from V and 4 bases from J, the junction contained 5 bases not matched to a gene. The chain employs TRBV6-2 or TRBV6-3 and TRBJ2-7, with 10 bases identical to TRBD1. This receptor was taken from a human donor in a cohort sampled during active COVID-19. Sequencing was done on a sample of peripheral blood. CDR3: CASSLTGGSYEQYF. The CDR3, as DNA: TGTGCCAGCAGTCTGACAGGGGGCTCGTACGAGCAGTACTTC.